This T cell receptor beta chain originates from a study of blood T cell repertoires in COVID-19. The wider study: Samples of COVID-19 (acute and convalescent) were obtained from the United States, Italy and Spain.

The participants were between roughly 18 and 100 years old and came from about two dozen US areas. Source study methods: Estimation of nucleated cell counts relied on the amplification of reference gene primers. Using immunoSEQ multiplex PCR, the repertoire was profiled, and TCRdb retains in-frame clones only, with some absent. D and trimming come from the DNA, and the V and J calls and clone size come from that table. The sample records a few hundred thousand clones, 86% being singletons. The specimen sequenced was PBMCs or T cells enriched from blood (not recorded which). This TCR came from a woman aged 45-65 years in a cohort exposed to, infected with or recovered from COVID-19 (not recorded which).

CDR3 nucleotide sequence: TGTGCCAGCACCCTTACTCAGGGGGGAAACACTGAAGCTTTCTTT. Protein: CASTLTQGGNTEAFF. The V and J genes are TRBV7-6 and TRBJ1-1; 7 nucleotides match TRBD1. The germline gives CDR1 SGHVS, CDR2 FNYEAQ. The CDR3 covers 15 residues. V lost 7 bases to trimming and J lost 2 bases; unmatched junction nucleotides: 10.